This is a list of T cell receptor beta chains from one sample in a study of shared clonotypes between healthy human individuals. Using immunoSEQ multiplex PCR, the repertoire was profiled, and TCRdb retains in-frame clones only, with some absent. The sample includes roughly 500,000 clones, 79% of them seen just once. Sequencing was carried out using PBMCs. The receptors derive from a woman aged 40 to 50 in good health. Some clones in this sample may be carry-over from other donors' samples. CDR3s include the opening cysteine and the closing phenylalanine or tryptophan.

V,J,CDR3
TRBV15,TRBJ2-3,CATSTSGDRADTQYF
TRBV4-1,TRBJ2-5,CASSPDLALAGEETQYF
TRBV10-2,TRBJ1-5,CASDPSRGNQPQHF
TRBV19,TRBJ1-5,CASSASTGNQPQHF
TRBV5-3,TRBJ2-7,CARSSDSGQPEQYF
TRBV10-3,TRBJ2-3,CAISAGLAGADTQYF
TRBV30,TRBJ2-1,CAWSVAPGAYNEQFF
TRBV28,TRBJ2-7,CASSTPGLAVYEQYF
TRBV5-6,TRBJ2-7,CASSLSGTSAAGYVYEQYF
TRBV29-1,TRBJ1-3,CSVAGPGNTIYF
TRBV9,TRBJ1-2,CASSVDEGAPKNYGYTF
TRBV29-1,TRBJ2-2,CSVGRDTGELFF
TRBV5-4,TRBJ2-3,CASSLGLAGGKDTQYF
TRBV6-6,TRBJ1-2,CASSVDRNYGYTF
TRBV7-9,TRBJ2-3,CASSPRTSGRASDTQYF
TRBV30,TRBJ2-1,CASNQMGLALLASEQFF
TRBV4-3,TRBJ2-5,CASSQGGEGETQYF
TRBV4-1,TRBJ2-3,CASSQGKWLAVDTQYF
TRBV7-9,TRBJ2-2,CASSLDDSRLFF
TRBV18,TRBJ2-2,CASSPETGTRNTGELFF
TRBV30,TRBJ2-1,CAVLAGFYNEQFF
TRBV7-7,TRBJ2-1,CASSPGNGRGNEQFF
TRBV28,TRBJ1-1,CASSLGTEAFF
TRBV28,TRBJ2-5,CASSFLAGSGRETQYF
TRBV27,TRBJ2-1,CASSSDTGQANEQFF
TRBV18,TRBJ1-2,CASSTYLLTGGNGYTF
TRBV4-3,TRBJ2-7,CASSQDSRGQAYEQYF
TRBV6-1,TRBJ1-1,CASSYLPATEAFF
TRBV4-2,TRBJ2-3,CASSQGELDGSTQYF
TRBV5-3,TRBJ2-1,CARSRGPQREGDEQFF
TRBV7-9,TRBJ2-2,CASSFSRQTSGINTGELFF
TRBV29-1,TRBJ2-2,CSGGQSNTGELFF
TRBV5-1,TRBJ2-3,CASSFLAGVGDTQYF
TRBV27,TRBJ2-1,CASSLTTRLAGAPREQFF
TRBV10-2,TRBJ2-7,CASSSGTSAYEQYF
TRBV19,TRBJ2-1,CASSIPGLAEEQFF
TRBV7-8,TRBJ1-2,CASSSGTEPYGYTF
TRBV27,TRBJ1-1,CATKEGRVNTEAFF
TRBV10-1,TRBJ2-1,CASSGTYYNEQFF
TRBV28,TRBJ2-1,CASREEGAGSYNEQFF
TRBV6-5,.,CASSYSNSGYEQYF
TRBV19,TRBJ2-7,CASSLTGVTYEQYF
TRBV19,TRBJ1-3,CASSQLGTALSGNTIYF
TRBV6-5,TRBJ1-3,CASSYSSGSGNTIYF
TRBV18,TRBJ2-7,CASSPAVLNYEQYF
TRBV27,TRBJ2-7,CASSPRNPYEQYF
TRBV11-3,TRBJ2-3,CASSSTTTDTQYF
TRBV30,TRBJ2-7,CAWSDAGTGYYEQYF